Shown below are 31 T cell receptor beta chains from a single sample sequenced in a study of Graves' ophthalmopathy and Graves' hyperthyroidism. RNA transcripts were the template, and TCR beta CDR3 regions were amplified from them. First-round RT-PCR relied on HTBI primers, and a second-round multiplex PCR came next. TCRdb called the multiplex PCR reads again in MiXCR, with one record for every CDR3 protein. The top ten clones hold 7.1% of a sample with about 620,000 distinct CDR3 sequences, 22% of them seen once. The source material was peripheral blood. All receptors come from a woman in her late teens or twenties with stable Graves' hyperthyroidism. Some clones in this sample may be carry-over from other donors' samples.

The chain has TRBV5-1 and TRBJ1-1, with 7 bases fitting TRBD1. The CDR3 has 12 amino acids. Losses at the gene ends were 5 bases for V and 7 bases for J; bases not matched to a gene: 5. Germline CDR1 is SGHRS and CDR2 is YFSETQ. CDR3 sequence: CASSQAGGEAFF. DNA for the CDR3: TGCGCCAGCAGTCAGGCAGGGGGTGAAGCTTTCTTT.

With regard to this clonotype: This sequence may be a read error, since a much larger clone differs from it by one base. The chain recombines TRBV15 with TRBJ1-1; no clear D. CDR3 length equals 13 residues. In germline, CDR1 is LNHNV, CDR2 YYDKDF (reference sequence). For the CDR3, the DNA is TGTGCCACCAGCAGAGTAGAGAACACTGAAGCTTGCTTT. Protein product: CATSRVENTEACF.

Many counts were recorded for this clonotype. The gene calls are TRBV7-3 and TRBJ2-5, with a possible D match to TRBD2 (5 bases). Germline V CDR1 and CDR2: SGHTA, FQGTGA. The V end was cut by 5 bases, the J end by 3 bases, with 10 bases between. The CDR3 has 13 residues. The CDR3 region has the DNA TGTGCCAGCAGCAACGGGGTGGAAGAGACCCAGTACTTC. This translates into CASSNGVEETQYF.

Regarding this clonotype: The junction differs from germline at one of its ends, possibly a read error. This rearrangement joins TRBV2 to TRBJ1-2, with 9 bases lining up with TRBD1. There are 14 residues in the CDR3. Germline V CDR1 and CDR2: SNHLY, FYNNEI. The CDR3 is CASSETGGGYGHTF. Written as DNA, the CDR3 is TGTGCCAGCAGTGAGACAGGGGGAGGCTATGGCCACACCTTC.

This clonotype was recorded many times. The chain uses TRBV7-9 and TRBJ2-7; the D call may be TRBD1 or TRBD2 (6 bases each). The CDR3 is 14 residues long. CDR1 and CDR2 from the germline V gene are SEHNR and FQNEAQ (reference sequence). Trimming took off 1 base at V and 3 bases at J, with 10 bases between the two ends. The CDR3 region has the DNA TGTGCCAGCAGCTTAGAAGGGGGGAACTACGAGCAGTACTTC. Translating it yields CASSLEGGNYEQYF.

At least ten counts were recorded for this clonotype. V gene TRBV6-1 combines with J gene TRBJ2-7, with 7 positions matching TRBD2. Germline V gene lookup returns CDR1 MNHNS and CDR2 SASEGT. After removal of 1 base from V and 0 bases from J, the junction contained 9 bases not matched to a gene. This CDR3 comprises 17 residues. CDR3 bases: TGTGCCAGCAGTGAAGAGAGTAGCGGGCCCTCCTCCTACGAGCAGTACTTC. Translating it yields CASSEESSGPSSYEQYF.

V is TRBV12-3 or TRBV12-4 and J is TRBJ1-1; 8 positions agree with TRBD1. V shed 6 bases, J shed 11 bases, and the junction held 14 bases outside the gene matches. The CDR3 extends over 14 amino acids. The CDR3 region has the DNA TGTGCCAGCAGCCATTTAGTACAGGGGGTTGATGCTTTCTTT. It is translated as CASSHLVQGVDAFF.

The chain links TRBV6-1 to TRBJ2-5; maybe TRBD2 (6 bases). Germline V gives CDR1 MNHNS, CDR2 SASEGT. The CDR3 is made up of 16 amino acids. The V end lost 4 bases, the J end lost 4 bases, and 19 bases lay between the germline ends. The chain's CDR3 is CASSARSSERVETQYF. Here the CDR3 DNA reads TGTGCCAGCAGTGCCCGGTCTAGCGAGAGGGTAGAGACCCAGTACTTC.

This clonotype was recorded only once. DNA for the CDR3: TGCAGCGCGGCCCCTAAGGTAGACTCCTACGAGCAGTACTTC. Its protein is CSAAPKVDSYEQYF. The V call is TRBV29-1, the J call TRBJ2-7; D call uncertain. Germline V gene data show CDR1 as SQVTM and CDR2 as ANQGSEA. The CDR3 consists of 14 residues. The V end was cut by 7 bases, the J end by 0 bases, with 16 bases between.

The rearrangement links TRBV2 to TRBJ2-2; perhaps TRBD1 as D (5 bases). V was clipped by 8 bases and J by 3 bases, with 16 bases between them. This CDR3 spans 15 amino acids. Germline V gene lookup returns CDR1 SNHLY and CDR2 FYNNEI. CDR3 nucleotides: TGTGCCAGCCTCTCCGCGCGCAGGGACACCGGGGAGCTGTTTTTT. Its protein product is CASLSARRDTGELFF. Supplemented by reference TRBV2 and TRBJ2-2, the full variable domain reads EPEVTQTPSHQVTQMGQEVILRCVPISNHLYFYWYRQILGQKVEFLVSFYNNEISEKSEIFDDQFSVERPDGSNFTLKIRSTKLEDSAMYFCASLSARRDTGELFFGEGSRLTVL.

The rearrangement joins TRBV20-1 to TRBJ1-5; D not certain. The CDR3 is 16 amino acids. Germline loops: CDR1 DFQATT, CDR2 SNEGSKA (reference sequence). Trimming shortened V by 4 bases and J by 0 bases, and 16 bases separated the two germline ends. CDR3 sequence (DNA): TGCAGTGCTACGGGAAGGGCAGGTGGTAGCAATCAGCCCCAGCATTTT. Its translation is CSATGRAGGSNQPQHF.

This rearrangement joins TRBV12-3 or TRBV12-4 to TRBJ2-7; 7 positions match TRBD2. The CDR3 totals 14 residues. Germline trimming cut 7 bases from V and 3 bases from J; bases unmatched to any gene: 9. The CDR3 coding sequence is TGTGCCAGCACCCTGGGAGGGTGGGTCTACGAGCAGTACTTC. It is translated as CASTLGGWVYEQYF.

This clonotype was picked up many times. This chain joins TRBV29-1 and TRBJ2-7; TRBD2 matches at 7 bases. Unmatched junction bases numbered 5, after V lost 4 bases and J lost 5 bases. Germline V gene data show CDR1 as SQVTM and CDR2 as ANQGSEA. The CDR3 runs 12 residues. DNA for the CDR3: TGCAGCGTTGCTGGGAGGGAGGACGAGCAGTACTTC. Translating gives CSVAGREDEQYF.

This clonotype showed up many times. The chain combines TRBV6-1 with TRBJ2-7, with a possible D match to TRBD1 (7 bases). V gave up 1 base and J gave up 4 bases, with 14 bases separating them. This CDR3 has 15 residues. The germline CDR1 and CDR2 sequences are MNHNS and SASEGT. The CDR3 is CASSEVTGRTYEQYF. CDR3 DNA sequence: TGTGCCAGCAGTGAAGTGACAGGGAGGACATACGAGCAGTACTTC.

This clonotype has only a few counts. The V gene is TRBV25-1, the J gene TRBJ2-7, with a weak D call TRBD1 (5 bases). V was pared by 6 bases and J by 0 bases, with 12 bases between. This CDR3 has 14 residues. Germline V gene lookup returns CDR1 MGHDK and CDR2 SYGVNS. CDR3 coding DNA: TGTGCCAGCAGGGACACGAAAAGCTCCTACGAGCAGTACTTC. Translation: CASRDTKSSYEQYF.

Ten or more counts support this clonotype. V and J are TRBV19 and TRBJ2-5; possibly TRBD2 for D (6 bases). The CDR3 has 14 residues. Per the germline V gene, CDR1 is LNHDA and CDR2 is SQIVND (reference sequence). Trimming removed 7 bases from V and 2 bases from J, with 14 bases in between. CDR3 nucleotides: TGTGCCAGTAAAAAGACTAGTGGGCAAGAGACCCAGTACTTC. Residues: CASKKTSGQETQYF. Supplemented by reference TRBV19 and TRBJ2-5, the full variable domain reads DGGITQSPKYLFRKEGQNVTLSCEQNLNHDAMYWYRQDPGQGLRLIYYSQIVNDFQKGDIAEGYSVSREKKESFPLTVTSAQKNPTAFYLCASKKTSGQETQYFGPGTRLLVL.

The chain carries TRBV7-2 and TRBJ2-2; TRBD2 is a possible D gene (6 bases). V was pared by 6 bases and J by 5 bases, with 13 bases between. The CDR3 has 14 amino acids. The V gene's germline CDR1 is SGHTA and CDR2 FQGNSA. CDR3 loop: CASSRGVGTGELFF. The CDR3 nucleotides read TGTGCCAGCAGTCGCGGGGTAGGGACCGGGGAGCTGTTTTTT.

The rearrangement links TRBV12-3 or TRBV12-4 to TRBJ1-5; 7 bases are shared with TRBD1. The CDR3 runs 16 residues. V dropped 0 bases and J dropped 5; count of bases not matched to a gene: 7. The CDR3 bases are TGTGCCAGCAGTTTAGCAGGGGGCAGTATAGATCAGCCCCAGCATTTT. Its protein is CASSLAGGSIDQPQHF.

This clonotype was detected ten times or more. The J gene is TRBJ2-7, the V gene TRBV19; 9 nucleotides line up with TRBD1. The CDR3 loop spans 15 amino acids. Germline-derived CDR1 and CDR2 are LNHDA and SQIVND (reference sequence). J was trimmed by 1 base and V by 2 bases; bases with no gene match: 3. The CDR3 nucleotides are TGTGCCAGTAGTATATCTGGACAGGGGTCCTACGAGCAGTACTTC. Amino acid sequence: CASSISGQGSYEQYF.

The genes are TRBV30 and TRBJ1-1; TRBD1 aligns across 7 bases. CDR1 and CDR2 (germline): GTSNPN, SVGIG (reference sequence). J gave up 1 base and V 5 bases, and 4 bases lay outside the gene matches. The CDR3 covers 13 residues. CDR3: CAWRDSPNTEAFF. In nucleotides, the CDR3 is TGTGCCTGGCGGGACAGTCCGAACACTGAAGCTTTCTTT.

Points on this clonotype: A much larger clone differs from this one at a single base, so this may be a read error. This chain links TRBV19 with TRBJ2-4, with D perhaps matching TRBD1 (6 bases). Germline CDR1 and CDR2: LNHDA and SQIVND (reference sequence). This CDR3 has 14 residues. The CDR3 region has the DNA TGTGCCAGTCGGGCCCGAGGCGGTGGGGACATTAAGTACTTC. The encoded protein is CASRARGGGDIKYF.

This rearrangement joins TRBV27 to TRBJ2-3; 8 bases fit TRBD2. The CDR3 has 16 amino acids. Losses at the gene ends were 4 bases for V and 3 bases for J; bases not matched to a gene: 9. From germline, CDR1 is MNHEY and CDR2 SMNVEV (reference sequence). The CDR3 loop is CASSSIGRASTDTQYF. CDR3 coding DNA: TGTGCCAGCAGTTCCATCGGGAGGGCCTCGACAGATACGCAGTATTTT.

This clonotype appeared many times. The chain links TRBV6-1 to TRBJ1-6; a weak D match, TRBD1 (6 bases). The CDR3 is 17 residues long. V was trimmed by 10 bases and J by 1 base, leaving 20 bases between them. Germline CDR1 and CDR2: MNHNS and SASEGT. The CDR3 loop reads CATGASGGRSYNSPLHF. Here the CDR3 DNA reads TGTGCCACCGGAGCGTCGGGGGGCAGGTCCTATAATTCACCCCTCCACTTT.

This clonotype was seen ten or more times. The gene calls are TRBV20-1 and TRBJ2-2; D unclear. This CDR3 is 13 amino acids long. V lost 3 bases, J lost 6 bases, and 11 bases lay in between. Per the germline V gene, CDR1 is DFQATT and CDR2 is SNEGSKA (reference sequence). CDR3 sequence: CSARELLAGELFF. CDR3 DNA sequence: TGCAGTGCTAGGGAACTTCTTGCCGGGGAGCTGTTTTTT.

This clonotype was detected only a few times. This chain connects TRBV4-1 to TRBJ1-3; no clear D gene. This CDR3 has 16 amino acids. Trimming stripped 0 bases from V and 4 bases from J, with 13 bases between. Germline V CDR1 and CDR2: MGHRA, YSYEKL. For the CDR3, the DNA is TGCGCCAGCAGCCAAGACGGGCAGAGATACGGAAACACCATATATTTT. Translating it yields CASSQDGQRYGNTIYF.

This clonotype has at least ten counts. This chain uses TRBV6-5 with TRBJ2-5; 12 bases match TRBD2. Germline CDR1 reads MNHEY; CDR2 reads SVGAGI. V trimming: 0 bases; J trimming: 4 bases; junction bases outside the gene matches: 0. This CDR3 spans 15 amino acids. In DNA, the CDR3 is TGTGCCAGCAGTTACTCGACTAGCGGGGGAGAGACCCAGTACTTC. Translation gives CASSYSTSGGETQYF.

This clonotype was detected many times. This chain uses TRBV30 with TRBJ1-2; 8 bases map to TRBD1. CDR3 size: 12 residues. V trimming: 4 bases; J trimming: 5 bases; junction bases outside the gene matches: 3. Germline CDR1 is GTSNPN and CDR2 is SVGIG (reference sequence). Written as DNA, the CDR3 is TGTGCCTGGACCAGACAGGGGTATGGCTACACCTTC. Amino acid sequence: CAWTRQGYGYTF.

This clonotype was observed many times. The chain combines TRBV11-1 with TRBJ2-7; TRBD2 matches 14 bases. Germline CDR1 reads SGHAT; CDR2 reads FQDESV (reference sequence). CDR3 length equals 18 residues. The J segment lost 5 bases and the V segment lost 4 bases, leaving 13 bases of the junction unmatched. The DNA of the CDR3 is TGTGCCAGCAGCTCAATTCCGGGACTAGCGGGAGTTCGGGACGAGCAGTACTTC. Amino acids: CASSSIPGLAGVRDEQYF.

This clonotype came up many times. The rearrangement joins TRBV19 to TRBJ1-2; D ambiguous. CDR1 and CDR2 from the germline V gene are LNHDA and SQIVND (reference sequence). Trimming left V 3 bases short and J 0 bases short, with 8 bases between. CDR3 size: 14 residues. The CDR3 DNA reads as TGTGCCAGTAGTATTACTGCCGCTAACTATGGCTACACCTTC. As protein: CASSITAANYGYTF.

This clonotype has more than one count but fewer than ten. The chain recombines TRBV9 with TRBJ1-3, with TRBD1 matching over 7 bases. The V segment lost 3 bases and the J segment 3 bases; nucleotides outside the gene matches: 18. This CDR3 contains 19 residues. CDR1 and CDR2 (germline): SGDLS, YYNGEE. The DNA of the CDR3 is TGTGCCAGCAGCGCAGGAGGGACAGCCACCCCGCCGATTGGAAACACCATATATTTT. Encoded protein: CASSAGGTATPPIGNTIYF.

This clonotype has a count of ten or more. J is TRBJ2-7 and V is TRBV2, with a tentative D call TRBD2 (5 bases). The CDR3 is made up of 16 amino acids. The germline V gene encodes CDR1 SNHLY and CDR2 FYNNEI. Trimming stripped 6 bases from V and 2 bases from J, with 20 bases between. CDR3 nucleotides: TGTGCCAGCAGGAAGACCCTAGCCCCTTGGGCCTACGAGCAGTACTTC. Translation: CASRKTLAPWAYEQYF.